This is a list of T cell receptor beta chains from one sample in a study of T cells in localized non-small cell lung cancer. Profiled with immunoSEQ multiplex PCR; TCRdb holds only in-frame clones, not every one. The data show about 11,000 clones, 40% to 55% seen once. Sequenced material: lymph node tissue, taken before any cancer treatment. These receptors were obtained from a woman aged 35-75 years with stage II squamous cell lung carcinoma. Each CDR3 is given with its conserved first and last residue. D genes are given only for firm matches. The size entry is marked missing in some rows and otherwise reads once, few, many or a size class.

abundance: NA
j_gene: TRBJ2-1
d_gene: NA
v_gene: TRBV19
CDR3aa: CASSKYAYNEQFF
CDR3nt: TGTGCCAGTAGTAAGTATGCTTACAATGAGCAGTTCTTC

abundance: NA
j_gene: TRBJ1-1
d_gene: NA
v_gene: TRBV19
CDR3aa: CASSIKGGSSEAFF
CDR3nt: TGTGCCAGTAGTATTAAGGGGGGAAGCTCTGAAGCTTTCTTT

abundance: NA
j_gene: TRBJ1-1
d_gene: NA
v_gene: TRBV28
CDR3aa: CASSPDSPYTEAFF
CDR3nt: TGTGCCAGCAGTCCCGACTCCCCATACACTGAAGCTTTCTTT

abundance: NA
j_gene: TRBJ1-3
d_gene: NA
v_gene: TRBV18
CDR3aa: CASSPLPLDRAGNTIYF
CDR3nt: TGTGCCAGCTCACCTTTACCTCTGGACAGAGCTGGAAACACCATATATTTT

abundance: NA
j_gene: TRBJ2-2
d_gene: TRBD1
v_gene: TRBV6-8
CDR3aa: CAISNGQAINTGELFF
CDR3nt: TGTGCCATCAGTAATGGACAGGCTATTAACACCGGGGAGCTGTTTTTT

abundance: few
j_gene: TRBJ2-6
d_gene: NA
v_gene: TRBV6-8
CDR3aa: CASSYAGSGANVLTF
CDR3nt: TGTGCCAGCAGTTACGCGGGCTCTGGGGCCAACGTCCTGACTTTC

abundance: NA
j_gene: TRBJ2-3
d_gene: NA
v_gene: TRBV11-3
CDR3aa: CASSFASGASTDTQYF
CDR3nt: TGTGCCAGCAGCTTCGCTTCAGGGGCCAGCACAGATACGCAGTATTTT

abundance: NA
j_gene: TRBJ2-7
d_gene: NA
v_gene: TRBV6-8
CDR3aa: CASSDWGEFSYEQYF
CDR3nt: TGTGCCAGCAGTGATTGGGGCGAGTTTTCCTACGAGCAGTACTTC

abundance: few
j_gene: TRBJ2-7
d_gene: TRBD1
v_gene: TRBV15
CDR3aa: CATSRERGPTYEQYF
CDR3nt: TGTGCCACCAGCAGAGAGAGGGGGCCGACATACGAGCAGTACTTC

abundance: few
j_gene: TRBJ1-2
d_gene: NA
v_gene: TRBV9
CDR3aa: CASSPTRDILRGYTF
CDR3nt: TGTGCCAGCAGTCCTACGCGGGACATCTTAAGGGGCTACACCTTC

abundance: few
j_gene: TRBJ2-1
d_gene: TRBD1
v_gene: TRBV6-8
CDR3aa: CASSRDSYNEQFF
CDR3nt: TGTGCCAGCAGTCGGGACAGCTACAATGAGCAATTCTTC

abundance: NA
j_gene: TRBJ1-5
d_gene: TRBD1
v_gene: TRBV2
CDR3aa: CASMDRATNQPQHF
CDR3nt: TGTGCCAGCATGGACAGGGCGACGAATCAGCCCCAGCATTTT

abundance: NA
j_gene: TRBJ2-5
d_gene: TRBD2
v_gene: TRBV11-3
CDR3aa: CASSPAGLGETQYF
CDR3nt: TGTGCCAGCAGCCCGGCGGGACTAGGTGAGACCCAGTACTTC

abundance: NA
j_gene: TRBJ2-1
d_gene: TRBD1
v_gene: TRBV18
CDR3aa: CASSQGQAYEQFF
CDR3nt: TGTGCCAGCTCACAGGGACAGGCGTATGAGCAGTTCTTC

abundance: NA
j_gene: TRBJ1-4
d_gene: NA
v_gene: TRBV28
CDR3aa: CASSTGQSEKLFF
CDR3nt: TGTGCCAGCAGTACAGGACAGTCGGAAAAACTGTTTTTT

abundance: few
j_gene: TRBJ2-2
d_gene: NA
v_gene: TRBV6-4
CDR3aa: CASGRGANTGELFF
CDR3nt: TGTGCCAGCGGGCGGGGCGCCAACACCGGGGAGCTGTTTTTT

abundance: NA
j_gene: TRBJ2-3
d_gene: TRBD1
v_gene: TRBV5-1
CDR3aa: CASSPDRAATDTQYF
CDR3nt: TGCGCCAGCAGCCCGGACAGGGCCGCAACAGATACGCAGTATTTT

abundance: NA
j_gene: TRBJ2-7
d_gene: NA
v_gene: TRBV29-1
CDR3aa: CSVEDPRSYEQYF
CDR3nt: TGCAGCGTTGAAGATCCGCGTTCCTACGAGCAGTACTTC

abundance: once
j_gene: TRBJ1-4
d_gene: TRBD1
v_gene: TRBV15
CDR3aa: CATSLPTGTEKLFF
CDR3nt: TGTGCCACCAGCTTGCCGACAGGGACGGAAAAACTGTTTTTT

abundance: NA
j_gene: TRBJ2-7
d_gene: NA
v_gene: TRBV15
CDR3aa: CATSRGRTEYEQYF
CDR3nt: TGTGCCACCAGCAGAGGTCGTACGGAGTACGAGCAGTACTTC

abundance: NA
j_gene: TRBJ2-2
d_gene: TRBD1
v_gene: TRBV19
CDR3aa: CASSRPQGSATGELFF
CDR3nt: TGTGCCAGTAGTCGCCCACAGGGGTCTGCCACCGGGGAGCTGTTTTTT

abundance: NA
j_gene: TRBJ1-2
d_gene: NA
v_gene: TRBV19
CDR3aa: CASRDRHSGGYTF
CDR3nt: TGTGCCAGTAGGGACAGACACTCAGGTGGCTACACCTTC

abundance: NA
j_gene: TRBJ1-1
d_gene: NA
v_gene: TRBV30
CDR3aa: CAWSGGNTEAFF
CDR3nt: TGTGCCTGGAGTGGAGGGAACACTGAAGCTTTCTTT

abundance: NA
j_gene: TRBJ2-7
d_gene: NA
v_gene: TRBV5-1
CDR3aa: CASSLVQGTYEQYF
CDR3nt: TGCGCCAGCAGCTTGGTACAGGGAACCTACGAGCAGTACTTC

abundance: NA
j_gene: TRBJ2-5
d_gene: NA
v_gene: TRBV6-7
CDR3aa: CASRGTSQETQYF
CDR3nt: TGTGCCAGCAGGGGAACGTCCCAAGAGACCCAGTACTTC

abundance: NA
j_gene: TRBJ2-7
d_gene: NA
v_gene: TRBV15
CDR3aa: CATSLLRGSSYEQYF
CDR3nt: TGTGCCACCAGCCTCCTTCGGGGAAGCTCCTACGAGCAGTACTTC

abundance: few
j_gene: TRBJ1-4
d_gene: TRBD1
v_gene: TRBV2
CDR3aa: CASRDRGSEKLFF
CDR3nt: TGTGCCAGCAGGGACAGGGGGAGTGAAAAACTGTTTTTT

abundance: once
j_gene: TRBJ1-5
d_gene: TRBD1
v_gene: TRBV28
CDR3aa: CASSLGQGFRQPQHF
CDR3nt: TGTGCCAGCAGTTTGGGACAGGGCTTTCGTCAGCCCCAGCATTTT

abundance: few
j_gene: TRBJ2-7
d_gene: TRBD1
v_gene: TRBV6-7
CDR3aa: CASSPGTGYEQYF
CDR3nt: TGTGCCAGTTCACCCGGGACAGGGTACGAGCAGTACTTC

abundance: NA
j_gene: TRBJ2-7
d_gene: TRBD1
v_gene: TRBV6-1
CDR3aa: CASSEAGIGTGLYEQYF
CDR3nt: TGTGCCAGCAGTGAAGCGGGGATTGGGACAGGGCTGTACGAGCAGTACTTC

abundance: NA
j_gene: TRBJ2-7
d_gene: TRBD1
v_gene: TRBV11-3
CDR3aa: CASSRQGASSYEQYF
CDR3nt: TGTGCCAGCAGCCGACAGGGGGCCAGCTCCTACGAGCAGTACTTC

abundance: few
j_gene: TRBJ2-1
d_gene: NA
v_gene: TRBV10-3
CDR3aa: CAISEGPNEQFF
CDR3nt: TGTGCCATCAGTGAGGGGCCGAATGAGCAGTTCTTC

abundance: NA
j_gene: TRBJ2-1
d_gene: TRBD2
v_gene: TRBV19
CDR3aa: CASSARTSGRVPEQFF
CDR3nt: TGTGCCAGTAGTGCCCGGACTAGCGGGAGGGTTCCTGAGCAGTTCTTC

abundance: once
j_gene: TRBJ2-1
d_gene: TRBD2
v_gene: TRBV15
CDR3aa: CATSRAGGPLNEQFF
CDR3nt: TGTGCCACCAGCAGAGCGGGAGGGCCTTTGAATGAGCAGTTCTTC

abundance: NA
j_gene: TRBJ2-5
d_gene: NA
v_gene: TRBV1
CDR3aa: CASSQYREPGPQETQYF
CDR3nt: TGCGCCAGCAGCCAATATAGGGAGCCGGGACCGCAAGAGACCCAGTACTTC

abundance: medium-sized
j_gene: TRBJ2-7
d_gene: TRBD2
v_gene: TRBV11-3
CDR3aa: CASSFERGDSYEQYF
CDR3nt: TGTGCCAGCAGCTTCGAGCGGGGGGACTCCTACGAGCAGTACTTC

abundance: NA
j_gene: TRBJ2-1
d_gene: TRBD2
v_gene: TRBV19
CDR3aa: CASSTLMTSGNEQFF
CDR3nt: TGTGCCAGTAGTACCCTTATGACTAGCGGTAATGAGCAGTTCTTC

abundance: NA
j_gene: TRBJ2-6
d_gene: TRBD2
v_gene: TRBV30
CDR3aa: CAWSVGRAGANVLTF
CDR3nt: TGTGCCTGGAGTGTCGGGAGGGCTGGGGCCAACGTCCTGACTTTC

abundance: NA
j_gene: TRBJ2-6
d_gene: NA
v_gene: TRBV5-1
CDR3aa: CASSLERTGRRSGANVLTF
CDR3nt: TGCGCCAGCAGCTTGGAGCGAACAGGGAGGAGGTCTGGGGCCAACGTCCTGACTTTC

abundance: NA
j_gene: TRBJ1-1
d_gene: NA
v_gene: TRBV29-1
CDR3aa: CSGTPSAGNTEAFF
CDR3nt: TGCAGCGGGACCCCCTCGGCGGGTAACACTGAAGCTTTCTTT

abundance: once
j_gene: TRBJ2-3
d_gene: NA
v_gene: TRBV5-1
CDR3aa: CASSLGAATTDTQYF
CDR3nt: TGCGCCAGCAGCTTGGGGGCGGCTACCACAGATACGCAGTATTTT

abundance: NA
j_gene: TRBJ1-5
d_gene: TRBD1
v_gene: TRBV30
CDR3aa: CAWNRGGLPQHF
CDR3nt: TGTGCCTGGAACAGGGGGGGGTTGCCCCAGCATTTT